Following are 9 T cell receptor beta chains from one sample sequenced in a study of type 1 and type 2 diabetes patients (dated by TCRdb to the mid-2010s). Reads for this sample came from an Illumina MiSeq. Genomic DNA from sorted T cell subsets was used as template for TCRbeta CDR3 amplification. Multiplex PCR with 30 forward and 13 reverse primers amplified the TCRbeta CDR3 region. The raw public data were reprocessed by TCRdb itself: fastp quality trimming at Q25, MiXCR clonotype calling, in-frame beta chains only. Rows matching on CDR3 protein sequence are summarized as one entry with the most common DNA and genes. The sample table records 250,000 or so distinct CDR3 sequences; roughly 48% of these occur just once. Clones ranked in the top ten supply roughly 13% of the sample. The sequenced sample consisted of peripheral blood mononuclear cells (PBMCs). The source of these receptors is a young man with type 2 diabetes.

The chain has TRBV7-3 and TRBJ1-6; tentatively, D is TRBD1 (5 bases). The CDR3 has 15 amino acids. Trimming shortened V by 5 bases and J by 6 bases, and 14 bases separated the two germline ends. The germline V gene has CDR1 SGHTA and CDR2 FQGTGA. The CDR3 here is CASSAAGTGNSPLHF. CDR3 bases: TGTGCCAGCAGCGCCGCGGGGACCGGTAATTCACCCCTCCACTTT.

This clonotype came up a few times. The chain couples TRBV25-1 to TRBJ1-2; D remains ambiguous. Germline CDR1 and CDR2: MGHDK and SYGVNS. Trimming pared 5 bases from V and 8 bases from J, leaving 12 bases between. This CDR3 is 12 amino acids long. The CDR3, as DNA: TGTGCCAGCAGTACCCCTGTGGGGGGCTACACCTTC. It specifies CASSTPVGGYTF.

The chain recombines TRBV6-5 with TRBJ1-1, with TRBD1 matching 9 bases. The junction had 17 bases not matched to a gene; V was cut back by 10 bases and J by 5 bases. The germline CDR1 and CDR2 sequences are MNHEY and SVGAGI. The CDR3 extends over 16 amino acids. CDR3 DNA sequence: TGTGCCAACACAAAAACCTCCGGGACAGGGTTAACTGAAGCTTTCTTT. It encodes CANTKTSGTGLTEAFF.

V usage is TRBV7-2 and J usage is TRBJ2-7, with D possibly being TRBD2 (6 bases). Germline V gene data show CDR1 as SGHTA and CDR2 as FQGNSA. Trimming took off 5 bases at V and 2 bases at J, with 16 bases between the two ends. The CDR3 covers 15 residues. The CDR3 bases are TGTGCCAGCAGCCCAAACGAGGGGACTCCCTACGAGCAGTACTTC. This translates into CASSPNEGTPYEQYF.

The chain joins TRBV27 to TRBJ2-3; a weak D match, TRBD2 (6 bases). V was cut by 2 bases and J by 2 bases, with 8 bases left in between. There are 14 residues in the CDR3. CDR1 is MNHEY, CDR2 SMNVEV, per germline (reference sequence). CDR3 coding DNA: TGTGCCAGCAGTTTAGCGGGGCTCACAGATACGCAGTATTTT. Translated, it gives CASSLAGLTDTQYF.

This clonotype was seen just once. The gene calls are TRBV28 and TRBJ2-7; D not resolved. The germline V gene encodes CDR1 MDHEN and CDR2 SYDVKM. Trimming stripped 7 bases from V and 3 bases from J, with 16 bases between. The CDR3 covers 14 residues. The CDR3 bases are TGTGCCAGCAACCCGCCCGGAAAGAGCTACGAGCAGTACTTC. It specifies CASNPPGKSYEQYF.

Concerning this clonotype itself: This CDR3 is missing its conserved last phenylalanine or tryptophan, likely due to a read error. The V gene is TRBV4-1, the J gene TRBJ1-1; D uncertain. Trimming removed 10 bases at V and 5 bases at J, with 23 bases between. The CDR3 consists of 15 residues. Germline V gene sequence: CDR1 MGHRA, CDR2 YSYEKL. The CDR3 is CATTTVSTEGTEAFS. The CDR3 DNA is TGCGCCACCACCACCGTGTCGACTGAAGGGACTGAAGCTTTCTCT.

The rearrangement uses TRBV7-9 and TRBJ2-5; weak D call: TRBD2 (5 bases). The better agreement between TRBJ2-1 and the DNA end casts doubt on the J call. Germline V lookup: CDR1 SEHNR, CDR2 FQNEAQ (reference sequence). The CDR3 extends over 14 amino acids. CDR3 DNA sequence: TGTGCCAGCAGCGGAGAGGACTTCGGAAATGAGCAGTTCTTC. Its protein product is CASSGEDFGNEQFF.

CDR3 protein: CASSFGLANEQFF. The CDR3 DNA follows: TGTGCCAGCAGTTTTGGTCTAGCCAATGAGCAGTTCTTC. The chain uses TRBV2 and TRBJ2-1, with a possible D match to TRBD2 (5 bases). Trimming removed 5 bases from V and 6 bases from J, with 11 bases in between. This CDR3 spans 13 amino acids. The germline CDR1 and CDR2 sequences are SNHLY and FYNNEI. Full variable domain (remainder filled in from reference TRBV2 and TRBJ2-1): EPEVTQTPSHQVTQMGQEVILRCVPISNHLYFYWYRQILGQKVEFLVSFYNNEISEKSEIFDDQFSVERPDGSNFTLKIRSTKLEDSAMYFCASSFGLANEQFFGPGTRLTVL.